This T cell receptor (beta chain) was documented in a study of cytomegalovirus exposure and HLA in healthy donors. This CDR3 spans 15 amino acids. The trim removed 0 bases at V and 9 bases at J, leaving 8 bases unmatched. Germline CDR1 and CDR2: SGHDN and FVKESK. The PCR contained 60 Vbeta and 13 Jbeta primers. How the authors handled the data: The count from a later analysis was tens of millions of unique TCR beta chains, around 10 million of them shared. Produced via immunoSEQ multiplex PCR; TCRdb's table is partial and in-frame only. V and J calls plus clone size are reproduced from that table; the DNA served to infer D and trimming. The table shows roughly 120,000 clones, with roughly 83% occurring only once. Study-level findings and limits: A later examination showed that TCR association rates differed by HLA locus, with DRB1 most and HLA-C fewest. In a later analysis, at a false discovery rate of 0.05, over 15,000 TCR beta sequences matched HLA alleles.

This clone was seen a few times. Its antigen is not identified. The chain combines TRBV14 with TRBJ2-1; 7 bases are a match to TRBD2. The sequence came from a man younger than 35 in good health and CMV-seronegative. Sequencing input: PBMCs. CDR3 amino acids: CASSQDRGGVAEQFF. CDR3 DNA: TGTGCCAGCAGCCAAGATCGCGGGGGTGTTGCTGAGCAGTTCTTC.